This T cell receptor (beta chain) came from a study of human T cells and chemical hapten exposure. This sample's time point: pre-sensitization, week 0. Documented treatment: therapeutic diphenylcyclopropenone sensitization with weekly scalp DPC. Each cDNA molecule in the library carried unique molecular identifiers. The authors' processing: Sampled TCR counts reached a median of around 89,000 per sample, with values ranging from 23,224 to 690,600. A single record per CDR3 protein comes from TCRdb applying MiXCR to the RACE reads. It is TCRdb's table, rather than the study itself, that gives the V and J calls and clone size. The repertoire holds more than 75,000 distinct CDR3 sequences, with nearly 10% as singletons. V lost 5 bases, J lost 1 base, and 11 bases lay in between. CDR1 MDHEN and CDR2 SYDVKM come from the germline V gene. The CDR3 is 14 residues long.

The chain uses TRBV28 and TRBJ1-1, with D possibly matching TRBD1 (6 bases). The source was whole blood, collected in connection with sensitization to the hapten diphenylcyclopropenone (DPC). This TCR came from a woman between 40 and 55 years old with alopecia areata. Some clones in this sample may be carry-over from other donors' samples. CDR3 protein: CASSDQGSNTEAFF. As DNA, the CDR3 is TGTGCCAGCAGTGATCAGGGGTCGAACACTGAAGCTTTCTTT.